Sequencing of this T cell receptor beta chain was carried out in a study of Graves' ophthalmopathy and Graves' hyperthyroidism. The study's findings and limits: The blood repertoire also included most expanded thyroid clonotypes above 0.001 frequency.

V was cut by 8 bases and J by 5 bases, with 10 bases left in between. CDR1 and CDR2 from the germline V gene are SQVTM and ANQGSEA. There are 11 residues in the CDR3. Turning to this clonotype: Its antigen is undetermined.

Having ophthalmopathy, the donors showed moderate-to-severe activity, CAS ≥3 and NOSPECS ≥4, with disease lasting under 3 months. Patients were diagnosed from clinical symptoms, serum thyroxine, TRAb, thyroid ultrasound and orbital computed tomography. PBMCs were obtained from roughly 10 ml of fresh peripheral blood. RNA transcripts provided the template for amplifying TCR beta CDR3 regions. HTBI primers served in a first-round RT-PCR, which a second-round multiplex PCR followed. Via MiXCR, TCRdb re-called the multiplex PCR reads, giving one row per CDR3 protein. Of hundreds of thousands of distinct CDR3 sequences detected, roughly 39% appear once; the ten largest clones hold 2.5% to 3.5%.

The clonotype comes from an adult man with Graves' ophthalmopathy. J is TRBJ1-5 and V is TRBV29-1; maybe TRBD1 (6 bases). The sequenced sample was peripheral blood. CDR3 sequence (DNA): TGCAGCTTGGGGGGCGATCAGCCCCAGCATTTT. This encodes CSLGGDQPQHF.